A selection of T cell receptor beta chains follows, all from one sample in a study of long-term antiretroviral therapy in people with HIV. The data were produced by immunoSEQ multiplex PCR, yet TCRdb's version contains in-frame clones alone and is incomplete. The repertoire holds approximately 22,000 clones, with 80% to 90% as singletons. Sample: unsorted PBMCs, taken 3 years after starting antiretroviral therapy. These receptor sequences come from a man in his fifties or sixties with HIV. CDR3s include the opening cysteine and the closing phenylalanine or tryptophan. A D gene is named only where the DNA matches it firmly. Only part of the rows carry a size: once, few, many, or a class if the clone is expanded.

j_call d_call v_call clone_size cdr3_aa cdr3_nt
TRBJ1-5 TRBD1 TRBV7-9 few CASSGQDSNQPQHF TGTGCCAGCAGCGGACAGGATAGCAATCAGCCCCAGCATTTT
TRBJ1-1 TRBD1 TRBV18 NA CASSPPGQGFTEAFF TGTGCCAGCTCACCTCCGGGACAGGGGTTTACTGAAGCTTTCTTT
TRBJ2-7 TRBD2 TRBV11-3 NA CASSLKAGGPGEQYF TGTGCCAGCAGCTTAAAGGCGGGGGGGCCGGGGGAGCAGTACTTC
TRBJ1-1 NA TRBV30 NA CAWSLGDTEAFF TGTGCCTGGAGTTTAGGGGACACTGAAGCTTTCTTT
TRBJ2-7 NA TRBV5-6 NA CASSPSPGYEQYF TGTGCCAGCAGCCCCTCACCCGGGTACGAGCAGTACTTC
TRBJ1-4 NA TRBV6-4 NA CASRRRGATNEKLFF TGTGCCAGCAGGCGCAGGGGAGCAACTAATGAAAAACTGTTTTTT
TRBJ1-4 TRBD1 TRBV18 NA CASSPMLDREGELFF TGTGCCAGCTCACCGATGCTGGACAGGGAGGGCGAACTGTTTTTT
TRBJ1-3 NA TRBV18 NA CASSPSTTAYSGNTIYF TGTGCCAGCTCACCTTCTACGACGGCTTACTCTGGAAACACCATATATTTT
TRBJ2-3 TRBD2 TRBV7-6 NA CASSHPGISGGAPSTDTQYF TGTGCCAGCAGCCATCCGGGGATAAGCGGGGGGGCCCCTAGCACAGATACGCAGTATTTT
TRBJ2-7 TRBD1 TRBV28 NA CASSTPGQGSYEQYF TGTGCCAGCAGCACCCCCGGACAGGGGAGTTACGAGCAGTACTTC
TRBJ2-2 TRBD2 TRBV7-8 NA CASSLLGLAGDVELFF TGTGCCAGCAGCTTGCTGGGACTAGCGGGAGATGTAGAGCTGTTTTTT
TRBJ2-7 NA TRBV19 NA CASSPYQDYEQYF TGTGCCAGTAGTCCATACCAGGACTACGAGCAGTACTTC
TRBJ1-4 TRBD1 TRBV10-3 once CAISGTVNEKLFF TGTGCCATCAGCGGGACAGTAAATGAAAAACTGTTTTTT
TRBJ2-4 NA TRBV18 NA CASSPEGGGNIQYF TGTGCCAGCTCACCGGAGGGAGGGGGAAACATTCAGTACTTC
TRBJ1-1 NA TRBV6-5 once CASSFQGKRTEAFF TGTGCCAGCAGTTTTCAGGGAAAGAGGACTGAAGCTTTCTTT
TRBJ1-1 NA TRBV7-9 NA CASSLVNTEAFF TGTGCCAGCAGCTTAGTGAACACTGAAGCTTTCTTT
TRBJ2-7 TRBD2 TRBV6-5 NA CASSLAGAYEQYF TGTGCCAGCAGTCTAGCGGGAGCGTACGAGCAGTACTTC
TRBJ2-1 TRBD1 TRBV5-1 NA CASSSGQPNEQFF TGCGCCAGCTCGTCGGGACAGCCCAATGAGCAGTTCTTC
TRBJ2-3 TRBD2 TRBV6-5 NA CASSYRAGGPADTQYF TGTGCCAGCAGTTACCGCGCGGGGGGGCCAGCAGATACGCAGTATTTT
TRBJ2-2 TRBD1 TRBV19 NA CASSKQGANTGELFF TGTGCCAGTAGCAAACAGGGGGCGAACACCGGGGAGCTGTTTTTT
TRBJ2-7 NA TRBV5-4 NA CASSSRASAYEQYF TGTGCCAGCAGCTCCAGAGCTAGCGCCTACGAGCAGTACTTC
TRBJ2-7 NA TRBV19 NA CASSIFWGRYEQYF TGTGCCAGTAGTATATTTTGGGGCAGATACGAGCAGTACTTC